This T cell receptor (beta chain) was profiled in a study of OX40 agonist ivuxolimab in advanced cancers. The method was immunoSEQ multiplex PCR; TCRdb's version includes in-frame clones alone and lacks a portion of them. The table includes roughly 53,000 clones, over 80% detected once. The specimen was CD4+ or CD8+ T cells sorted from blood, collected in a trial of the OX40 agonist ivuxolimab. The sequence came from an adult with an advanced solid tumor such as melanoma, head and neck, liver or kidney cancer.

CDR3 residues: CASSQGVNTEAFF. CDR3 coding DNA: TGTGCCAGCAGCCAGGGAGTGAACACTGAAGCTTTCTTT. The chain couples TRBV5-4 to TRBJ1-1, with D possibly TRBD1 on 5 matching bases. V shed 4 bases and J shed 0 bases, with 7 bases lying between them. CDR1 is SGHNT and CDR2 is YYREEE in the germline V gene (reference sequence). The CDR3 sequence is 13 residues long.